A selection of T cell receptor beta chains follows, all from one sample in a study of PD-L1 blockade in urothelial cancer. TCRdb's table, derived via immunoSEQ multiplex PCR, lists solely in-frame clones and lacks some. The sample lists roughly 40,000 clones, approximately 91% seen once, with over 9% in the top ten. The specimen was PBMCs, collected around atezolizumab (anti-PD-L1) treatment. The source is a woman between 55 and 75 years old with urothelial cancer. Both conserved end residues are part of each CDR3. The order of the fields is D gene, V gene, J gene, clone size, CDR3 protein, CDR3 DNA. D genes are given only for firm matches. Part of the rows lack a size; the others show once, few, many or a class for expanded clones.

d_gene: NA; v_gene: TRBV2; j_gene: TRBJ1-1; abundance: few; CDR3aa: CASGKTRNTEAFF; CDR3nt: TGTGCCAGCGGAAAGACACGGAACACTGAAGCTTTCTTT
d_gene: TRBD1; v_gene: TRBV9; j_gene: TRBJ1-4; abundance: NA; CDR3aa: CASSPGQGLLEKLFF; CDR3nt: TGTGCCAGCAGCCCGGGACAGGGTTTGCTTGAAAAACTGTTTTTT
d_gene: NA; v_gene: TRBV7-9; j_gene: TRBJ2-1; abundance: NA; CDR3aa: CASNTGNYNEQFF; CDR3nt: TGTGCCAGCAACACAGGGAACTACAATGAGCAGTTCTTC
d_gene: NA; v_gene: TRBV7-7; j_gene: TRBJ2-2; abundance: NA; CDR3aa: CASSLSSKESGELFF; CDR3nt: TGTGCTAGCAGCTTATCGTCAAAGGAGTCCGGGGAGCTGTTTTTT
d_gene: TRBD2; v_gene: TRBV9; j_gene: TRBJ2-1; abundance: NA; CDR3aa: CASSLTSGRPPGWDEQFF; CDR3nt: TGTGCCAGCAGCCTAACTAGCGGGAGGCCCCCCGGATGGGATGAGCAGTTCTTC
d_gene: TRBD1; v_gene: TRBV2; j_gene: TRBJ1-2; abundance: NA; CDR3aa: CASSPRMTGTGYGYTF; CDR3nt: TGTGCCAGCAGTCCCCGGATGACCGGGACAGGATACGGCTACACCTTC
d_gene: TRBD1; v_gene: TRBV5-1; j_gene: TRBJ1-1; abundance: NA; CDR3aa: CASSLAGTGGGTEAFF; CDR3nt: TGCGCCAGCAGCTTGGCGGGGACAGGGGGGGGTACTGAAGCTTTCTTT
d_gene: NA; v_gene: TRBV2; j_gene: TRBJ2-1; abundance: NA; CDR3aa: CASSVRVNEQFF; CDR3nt: TGTGCCAGCAGTGTGCGCGTGAATGAGCAGTTCTTC
d_gene: TRBD2; v_gene: TRBV13; j_gene: TRBJ2-1; abundance: NA; CDR3aa: CASSLGLGTRTNEQFF; CDR3nt: TGTGCCAGCAGCTTAGGCCTAGGGACTAGAACCAATGAGCAGTTCTTC
d_gene: TRBD2; v_gene: TRBV25-1; j_gene: TRBJ2-1; abundance: NA; CDR3aa: CASSWGGRSRWFF; CDR3nt: TGTGCCAGCAGTTGGGGCGGGAGATCGAGATGGTTCTTC
d_gene: NA; v_gene: TRBV7-3; j_gene: TRBJ2-2; abundance: NA; CDR3aa: CASSLQPAKTSTGELFF; CDR3nt: TGTGCCAGCAGCTTACAACCGGCCAAAACTAGCACCGGGGAGCTGTTTTTT
d_gene: NA; v_gene: TRBV7-9; j_gene: TRBJ2-7; abundance: NA; CDR3aa: CASSFWGRDEQYF; CDR3nt: TGTGCCAGCAGCTTTTGGGGGCGTGACGAGCAGTACTTC
d_gene: NA; v_gene: TRBV27; j_gene: TRBJ2-7; abundance: once; CDR3aa: CASSLDGGLVYEQYF; CDR3nt: TGTGCCAGCAGTTTAGACGGGGGGCTAGTTTACGAGCAGTACTTC
d_gene: TRBD1; v_gene: TRBV29-1; j_gene: TRBJ2-3; abundance: NA; CDR3aa: CSVVQGAGDTQYF; CDR3nt: TGCAGCGTAGTACAGGGGGCTGGAGATACGCAGTATTTT
d_gene: TRBD1; v_gene: TRBV27; j_gene: TRBJ2-3; abundance: NA; CDR3aa: CASRYRGLTDTQYF; CDR3nt: TGTGCCAGCAGGTACAGGGGTCTCACAGATACGCAGTATTTT
d_gene: TRBD2; v_gene: TRBV19; j_gene: TRBJ2-1; abundance: NA; CDR3aa: CASSSTSVSINEQFF; CDR3nt: TGTGCCAGTAGTTCGACTAGCGTTTCCATTAATGAGCAGTTCTTC
d_gene: TRBD2; v_gene: TRBV5-1; j_gene: TRBJ2-1; abundance: NA; CDR3aa: CASSASGYNEQFF; CDR3nt: TGCGCCAGCAGCGCTAGCGGATACAATGAGCAGTTCTTC
d_gene: NA; v_gene: TRBV4-1; j_gene: TRBJ2-3; abundance: few; CDR3aa: CASSRLPVGADTQYF; CDR3nt: TGCGCCAGCAGCCGACTTCCAGTAGGGGCAGATACGCAGTATTTT
d_gene: NA; v_gene: TRBV5-1; j_gene: TRBJ1-2; abundance: NA; CDR3aa: CASSLATVRDYGYTF; CDR3nt: TGCGCCAGCAGCTTGGCCACCGTGCGGGACTATGGCTACACCTTC
d_gene: TRBD2; v_gene: TRBV19; j_gene: TRBJ2-7; abundance: NA; CDR3aa: CASSRGLAGPYEQYF; CDR3nt: TGTGCCAGTAGTAGAGGACTAGCGGGACCGTACGAGCAGTACTTC
d_gene: NA; v_gene: TRBV29-1; j_gene: TRBJ1-5; abundance: NA; CDR3aa: CSAGGYNQPQHF; CDR3nt: TGCAGCGCTGGGGGCTACAATCAGCCCCAGCATTTT
d_gene: TRBD1; v_gene: TRBV28; j_gene: TRBJ2-6; abundance: NA; CDR3aa: CASSFVGSYRGTNVLTF; CDR3nt: TGTGCCAGCAGTTTCGTTGGCTCTTACAGGGGAACCAACGTCCTGACTTTC
d_gene: TRBD2; v_gene: TRBV28; j_gene: TRBJ2-5; abundance: NA; CDR3aa: CASSPGGRAAETQYF; CDR3nt: TGTGCCAGCAGCCCTGGGGGGAGGGCCGCAGAGACCCAGTACTTC
d_gene: NA; v_gene: TRBV28; j_gene: TRBJ1-4; abundance: NA; CDR3aa: CASSPWRDPDEKLFF; CDR3nt: TGTGCCAGCAGTCCCTGGAGAGATCCGGATGAAAAACTGTTTTTT
d_gene: NA; v_gene: TRBV11-2; j_gene: TRBJ2-1; abundance: NA; CDR3aa: CASSLALPNEQFF; CDR3nt: TGTGCCAGCAGCTTAGCACTCCCCAATGAGCAGTTCTTC
d_gene: NA; v_gene: TRBV7-2; j_gene: TRBJ1-5; abundance: NA; CDR3aa: CASAPGIGNQPQHF; CDR3nt: TGTGCCAGCGCCCCAGGGATAGGCAATCAGCCCCAGCATTTT
d_gene: NA; v_gene: TRBV15; j_gene: TRBJ2-3; abundance: NA; CDR3aa: CATSRDRQFTDTQYF; CDR3nt: TGTGCCACCAGCAGAGATAGACAGTTCACAGATACGCAGTATTTT
d_gene: NA; v_gene: TRBV4-1; j_gene: TRBJ1-5; abundance: once; CDR3aa: CASSQASVINQPQHF; CDR3nt: TGCGCCAGCAGCCAAGCTTCAGTTATCAATCAGCCCCAGCATTTT
d_gene: TRBD2; v_gene: TRBV5-1; j_gene: TRBJ2-1; abundance: NA; CDR3aa: CASSPRLAEEQFF; CDR3nt: TGCGCCAGCAGCCCACGACTAGCGGAAGAGCAGTTCTTC
d_gene: NA; v_gene: TRBV4-3; j_gene: TRBJ2-6; abundance: NA; CDR3aa: CASSLDSGGANVLTF; CDR3nt: TGCGCCAGCAGTCTCGACTCCGGTGGGGCCAACGTCCTGACTTTC
d_gene: NA; v_gene: TRBV19; j_gene: TRBJ2-5; abundance: NA; CDR3aa: CASSTQREETQYF; CDR3nt: TGTGCCAGTAGTACCCAGCGGGAAGAGACCCAGTACTTC
d_gene: NA; v_gene: TRBV7-9; j_gene: TRBJ2-4; abundance: NA; CDR3aa: CASSENIQYF; CDR3nt: TGTGCCAGCAGCGAGAACATTCAGTACTTC
d_gene: NA; v_gene: TRBV21-1; j_gene: TRBJ2-2; abundance: NA; CDR3aa: CASSRGLAGGLAGELFF; CDR3nt: TGTGCCAGCAGCAGAGGACTAGCGGGAGGTCTCGCCGGGGAGCTGTTTTTT
d_gene: NA; v_gene: TRBV20-1; j_gene: TRBJ2-7; abundance: NA; CDR3aa: CSATISYEQYF; CDR3nt: TGCAGTGCAACAATATCCTACGAGCAGTACTTC
d_gene: TRBD2; v_gene: TRBV6-5; j_gene: TRBJ2-5; abundance: NA; CDR3aa: CASRPLAGGKETQYF; CDR3nt: TGTGCCAGCAGACCACTAGCGGGAGGGAAAGAGACCCAGTACTTC
d_gene: TRBD2; v_gene: TRBV5-6; j_gene: TRBJ2-1; abundance: NA; CDR3aa: CASSYWTSGRRYNEQFF; CDR3nt: TGTGCCAGCAGCTACTGGACTAGCGGGAGACGTTACAATGAGCAGTTCTTC
d_gene: TRBD1; v_gene: TRBV29-1; j_gene: TRBJ2-7; abundance: NA; CDR3aa: CSVEGQGATAPAQYF; CDR3nt: TGCAGCGTTGAAGGACAGGGGGCAACCGCTCCCGCGCAGTACTTC
d_gene: NA; v_gene: TRBV28; j_gene: TRBJ2-1; abundance: NA; CDR3aa: CASSYRGAYNEQFF; CDR3nt: TGTGCCAGCAGTTATCGGGGGGCATACAATGAGCAGTTCTTC
d_gene: TRBD1; v_gene: TRBV27; j_gene: TRBJ2-1; abundance: NA; CDR3aa: CASSPYIETGVEQFF; CDR3nt: TGTGCCAGCAGTCCCTATATTGAGACAGGGGTTGAGCAGTTCTTC
d_gene: NA; v_gene: TRBV25-1; j_gene: TRBJ2-2; abundance: NA; CDR3aa: CASRGPTGTGELFF; CDR3nt: TGTGCCAGCAGGGGACCAACAGGGACCGGGGAGCTGTTTTTT
d_gene: NA; v_gene: TRBV7-9; j_gene: TRBJ2-5; abundance: NA; CDR3aa: CASSLGVRAETQYF; CDR3nt: TGTGCCAGCAGCTTAGGAGTCAGGGCAGAGACCCAGTACTTC
d_gene: NA; v_gene: TRBV5-5; j_gene: TRBJ2-1; abundance: NA; CDR3aa: CASSLATVPLVYNEQFF; CDR3nt: TGTGCCAGCAGCTTGGCTACAGTCCCCTTGGTATACAATGAGCAGTTCTTC
d_gene: NA; v_gene: TRBV30; j_gene: TRBJ1-2; abundance: NA; CDR3aa: CAWGRDPYGYTF; CDR3nt: TGTGCCTGGGGGCGGGATCCCTATGGCTACACCTTC
d_gene: NA; v_gene: TRBV5-6; j_gene: TRBJ2-1; abundance: NA; CDR3aa: CASSSLADYSYNEQFF; CDR3nt: TGTGCCAGCAGCTCTCTGGCGGACTACTCCTACAATGAGCAGTTCTTC
d_gene: NA; v_gene: TRBV19; j_gene: TRBJ2-3; abundance: NA; CDR3aa: CASSALSTDTQYF; CDR3nt: TGTGCCAGTAGCGCTCTAAGCACAGATACGCAGTATTTT
d_gene: NA; v_gene: TRBV19; j_gene: TRBJ2-2; abundance: NA; CDR3aa: CASSITRQNTGELFF; CDR3nt: TGTGCCAGTAGTATAACCCGACAAAACACCGGGGAGCTGTTTTTT
d_gene: TRBD2; v_gene: TRBV10-3; j_gene: TRBJ2-1; abundance: NA; CDR3aa: CAITKAGGPFNEQFF; CDR3nt: TGTGCCATCACTAAAGCGGGAGGGCCATTCAATGAGCAGTTCTTC
d_gene: TRBD1; v_gene: TRBV6-1; j_gene: TRBJ1-5; abundance: NA; CDR3aa: CASTQGAYSNQPQHF; CDR3nt: TGTGCCAGCACTCAGGGGGCTTATAGCAATCAGCCCCAGCATTTT
d_gene: NA; v_gene: TRBV12-5; j_gene: TRBJ2-5; abundance: NA; CDR3aa: CASGLALQGTQYF; CDR3nt: TGTGCTAGTGGTTTGGCGTTACAGGGGACCCAGTACTTC
d_gene: NA; v_gene: TRBV6-5; j_gene: TRBJ1-2; abundance: NA; CDR3aa: CASSYTPPGLDGYTF; CDR3nt: TGTGCCAGCAGTTACACCCCTCCGGGGTTAGATGGCTACACCTTC
d_gene: TRBD2; v_gene: TRBV19; j_gene: TRBJ2-3; abundance: NA; CDR3aa: CASSTPGQRTSGRASDTQYF; CDR3nt: TGTGCCAGTAGTACCCCGGGACAGCGAACTAGCGGGAGGGCCTCAGATACGCAGTATTTT
d_gene: NA; v_gene: TRBV11-3; j_gene: TRBJ2-4; abundance: NA; CDR3aa: CASSLVRGDIQYF; CDR3nt: TGTGCCAGCAGCTTAGTCAGGGGGGACATTCAGTACTTC
d_gene: TRBD1; v_gene: TRBV4-2; j_gene: TRBJ2-7; abundance: NA; CDR3aa: CASSNYGDRGSYEQYF; CDR3nt: TGTGCCAGCAGTAACTACGGGGACAGGGGTTCTTACGAGCAGTACTTC
d_gene: NA; v_gene: TRBV6-1; j_gene: TRBJ1-5; abundance: NA; CDR3aa: CASTTLNQPQHF; CDR3nt: TGTGCCAGCACCACTCTCAATCAGCCCCAGCATTTT
d_gene: NA; v_gene: TRBV15; j_gene: TRBJ2-7; abundance: NA; CDR3aa: CATSRDGTSGEQYF; CDR3nt: TGTGCCACCAGCAGGGACGGGACTTCGGGCGAGCAGTACTTC
d_gene: TRBD1; v_gene: TRBV28; j_gene: TRBJ1-2; abundance: NA; CDR3aa: CASSLGGTATDIYGYTF; CDR3nt: TGTGCCAGCAGTTTAGGGGGGACAGCAACCGACATCTATGGCTACACCTTC
d_gene: TRBD1; v_gene: TRBV12-5; j_gene: TRBJ2-3; abundance: NA; CDR3aa: CASGLASQGWTDTQYF; CDR3nt: TGTGCTAGTGGTTTGGCCTCACAGGGGTGGACAGATACGCAGTATTTT
d_gene: TRBD1; v_gene: TRBV29-1; j_gene: TRBJ1-2; abundance: NA; CDR3aa: CSVDRGPNGYTF; CDR3nt: TGCAGCGTTGACAGGGGGCCGAATGGCTACACCTTC
d_gene: TRBD2; v_gene: TRBV28; j_gene: TRBJ2-1; abundance: NA; CDR3aa: CASSGTSGTSSYNEQFF; CDR3nt: TGTGCCAGCAGTGGGACTAGCGGGACCAGCTCCTACAATGAGCAGTTCTTC